This T cell receptor beta chain was recovered during a study of cytomegalovirus exposure and HLA in healthy donors. Broader study findings: Previous analysis showed most TCR beta V segments were productive about 87% or about 30% of the time.

PCR amplification relied on 60 Vbeta primers (plus 13 Jbeta primers). The data were produced by immunoSEQ multiplex PCR, yet TCRdb's version contains in-frame clones alone and is incomplete. The data contain approximately 170,000 clones, under 70% of them singletons. Note on this clone: Its antigen is unidentified.

Sequenced sample: PBMCs. This receptor was identified in a woman aged 40-49 years in good health and CMV-seropositive.

This CDR3 reads CASSSGLDYEQYF. The DNA for the CDR3 is TGTGCCAGCTCCTCTGGACTAGACTACGAGCAGTACTTC. The chain combines TRBV7-2 with TRBJ2-7; 7 bases are a match to TRBD2. This CDR3 has 13 amino acids. J gave up 3 bases and V 8 bases, and 7 bases lay outside the gene matches. Looked up from germline, CDR1 is SGHTA and CDR2 is FQGNSA.